The TCR beta chain described here comes from a study of cytotoxic CD8 clonotypes in ibrutinib-treated CLL. CDR1 is MNHNS and CDR2 is SASEGT in the germline V gene. This CDR3 region has 15 residues. Trimming cost V 4 bases and J 1 base, with 8 bases left between them. Target depth was 1 in 200,000 to 1 in 1 million T cells, about 10x per clonotype. Only in-frame clones appear in the TCRdb table, and some are missing; sequencing was by immunoSEQ multiplex PCR. The repertoire holds 33,000 or so clones, with about 50% as singletons. Here the sequenced sample was PBMCs, taken before ibrutinib treatment. The receptor's source is a human donor with chronic lymphocytic leukemia. The chain is built from TRBV6-1 and TRBJ2-6; unclear D gene. The CDR3 protein is CASSVRVSGANVLTF. In DNA form, the CDR3 reads TGTGCCAGCAGTGTCCGTGTTTCTGGGGCCAACGTCCTGACTTTC.